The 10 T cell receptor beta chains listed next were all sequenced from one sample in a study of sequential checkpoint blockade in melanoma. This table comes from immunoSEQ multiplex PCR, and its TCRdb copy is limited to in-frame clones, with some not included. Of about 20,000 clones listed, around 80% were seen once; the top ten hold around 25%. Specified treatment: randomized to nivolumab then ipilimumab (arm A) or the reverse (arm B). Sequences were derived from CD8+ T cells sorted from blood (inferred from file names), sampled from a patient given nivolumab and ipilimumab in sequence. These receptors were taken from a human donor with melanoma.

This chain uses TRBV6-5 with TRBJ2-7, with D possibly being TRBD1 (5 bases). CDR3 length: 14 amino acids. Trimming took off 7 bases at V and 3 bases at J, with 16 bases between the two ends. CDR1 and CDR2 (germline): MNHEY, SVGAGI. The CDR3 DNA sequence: TGTGCCAGCACCCGGGTTGGGGCTTACTACGAGCAGTACTTC. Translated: CASTRVGAYYEQYF.

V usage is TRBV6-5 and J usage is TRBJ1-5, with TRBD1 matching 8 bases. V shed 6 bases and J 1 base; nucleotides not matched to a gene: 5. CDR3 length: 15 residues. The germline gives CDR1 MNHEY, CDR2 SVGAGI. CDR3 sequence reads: CASSQTGDSNQPQHF. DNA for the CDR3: TGTGCCAGCAGCCAGACAGGGGACAGCAATCAGCCCCAGCATTTT.

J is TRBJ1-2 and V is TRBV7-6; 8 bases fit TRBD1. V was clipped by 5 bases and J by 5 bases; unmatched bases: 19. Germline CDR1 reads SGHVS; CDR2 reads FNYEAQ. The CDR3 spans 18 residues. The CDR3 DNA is TGTGCCAGCAGCCTAGGACAGGGCCTAAGTAGCCTTACATATGGCTACACCTTC. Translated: CASSLGQGLSSLTYGYTF.

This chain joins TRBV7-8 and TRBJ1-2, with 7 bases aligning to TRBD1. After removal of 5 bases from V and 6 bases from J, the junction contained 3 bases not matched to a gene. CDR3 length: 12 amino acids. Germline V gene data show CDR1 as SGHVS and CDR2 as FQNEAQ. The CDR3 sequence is CASSARGDGYTF. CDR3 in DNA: TGTGCCAGCAGCGCCAGGGGGGATGGCTACACCTTC.

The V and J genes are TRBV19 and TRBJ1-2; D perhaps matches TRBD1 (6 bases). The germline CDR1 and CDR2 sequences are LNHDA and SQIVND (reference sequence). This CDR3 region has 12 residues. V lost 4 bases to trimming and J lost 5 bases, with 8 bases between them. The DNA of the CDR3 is TGTGCCAGTAGTACCGGACAGTATGGCTACACCTTC. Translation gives CASSTGQYGYTF.

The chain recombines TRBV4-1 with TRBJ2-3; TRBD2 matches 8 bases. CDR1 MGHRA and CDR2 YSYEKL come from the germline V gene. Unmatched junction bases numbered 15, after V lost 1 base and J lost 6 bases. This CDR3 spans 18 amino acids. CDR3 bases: TGCGCCAGCAGCCAAGTCGGACTAGCAGGGTCATGGGTGGATACGCAGTATTTT. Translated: CASSQVGLAGSWVDTQYF.

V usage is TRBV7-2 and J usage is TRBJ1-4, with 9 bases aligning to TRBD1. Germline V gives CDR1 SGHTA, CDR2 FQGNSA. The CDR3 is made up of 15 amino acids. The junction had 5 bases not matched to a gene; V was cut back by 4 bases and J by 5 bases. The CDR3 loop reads CASSSMTGGNEKLFF. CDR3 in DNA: TGTGCCAGCAGCTCGATGACAGGGGGGAATGAAAAACTGTTTTTT.

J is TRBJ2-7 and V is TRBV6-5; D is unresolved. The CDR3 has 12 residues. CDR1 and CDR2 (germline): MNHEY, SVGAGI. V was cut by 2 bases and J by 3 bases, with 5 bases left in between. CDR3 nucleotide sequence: TGTGCCAGCAGTTACGGCCGCTACGAGCAGTACTTC. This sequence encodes CASSYGRYEQYF.

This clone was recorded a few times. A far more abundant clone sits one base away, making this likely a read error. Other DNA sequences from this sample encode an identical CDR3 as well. The CDR3 sequence is CASSQATGGTYNEQFF. The CDR3 nucleotides are TGTGCCAGCAGCCAAGCTACGGGGGGAACCTACAATGAGCAGTTCTTC. The chain carries TRBV11-2 and TRBJ2-1, with TRBD2 identical over 7 bases. Germline V gives CDR1 SGHAT, CDR2 FQNNGV. The junction had 9 bases not matched to a gene; V was cut back by 5 bases and J by 2 bases. The CDR3 length is 16 residues.

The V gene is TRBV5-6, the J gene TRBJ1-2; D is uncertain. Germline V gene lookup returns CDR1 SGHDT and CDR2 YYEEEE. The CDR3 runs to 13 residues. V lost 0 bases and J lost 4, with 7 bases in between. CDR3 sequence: CASSLDRIYGYTF. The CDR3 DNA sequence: TGTGCCAGCAGCTTGGACAGAATCTATGGCTACACCTTC.